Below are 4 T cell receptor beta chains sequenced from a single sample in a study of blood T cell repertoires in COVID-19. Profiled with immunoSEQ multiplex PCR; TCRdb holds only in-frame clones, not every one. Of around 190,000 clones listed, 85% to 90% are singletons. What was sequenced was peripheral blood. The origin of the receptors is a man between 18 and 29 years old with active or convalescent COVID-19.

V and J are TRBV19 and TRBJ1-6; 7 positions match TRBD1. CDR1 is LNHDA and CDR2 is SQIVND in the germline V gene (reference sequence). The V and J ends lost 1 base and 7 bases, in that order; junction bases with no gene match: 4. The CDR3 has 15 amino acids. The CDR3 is CASSIGQGDNSPLHF. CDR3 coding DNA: TGTGCCAGTAGTATAGGGCAGGGGGACAATTCACCCCTCCACTTT.

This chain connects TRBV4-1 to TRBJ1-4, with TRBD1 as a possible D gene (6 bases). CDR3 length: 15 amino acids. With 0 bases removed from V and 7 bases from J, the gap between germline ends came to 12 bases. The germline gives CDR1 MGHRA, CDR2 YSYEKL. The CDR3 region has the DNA TGCGCCAGCAGCCAAGATACAGGGAATAGTGAAAAACTGTTTTTT. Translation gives CASSQDTGNSEKLFF.

CDR3 sequence reads: CASSQDPGTGSGYTF. The CDR3 bases are TGTGCCAGCAGCCAAGATCCTGGGACAGGGTCCGGCTACACCTTC. V usage is TRBV4-2 and J usage is TRBJ1-2, with 9 bases matching TRBD1. This CDR3 is 15 amino acids long. Germline CDR1 reads LGHNA; CDR2 reads YNFKEQ. J was trimmed by 8 bases and V by 0 bases; bases with no gene match: 7.

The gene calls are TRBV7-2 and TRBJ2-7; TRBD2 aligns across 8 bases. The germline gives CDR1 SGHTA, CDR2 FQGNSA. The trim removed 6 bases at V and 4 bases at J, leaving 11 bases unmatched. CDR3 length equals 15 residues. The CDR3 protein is CASSRSSGSSYEQYF. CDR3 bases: TGTGCCAGCAGTCGATCGAGCGGGAGTAGTTACGAGCAGTACTTC. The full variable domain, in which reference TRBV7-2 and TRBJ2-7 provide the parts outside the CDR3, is GAGVSQSPSNKVTEKGKDVELRCDPISGHTALYWYRQSLGQGLEFLIYFQGNSAPDKSGLPSDRFSAERTGGSVSTLTIQRTQQEDSAVYLCASSRSSGSSYEQYFGPGTRLTVT.